This TCR beta chain was sequenced during a study of T cells in narcolepsy. Across the study: Donors had narcolepsy type 1 or type 2, or were healthy controls.

This clone has just one count. The antigen is unknown. Study results and caveats: Same-patient CSF and blood CD4+ T cell clonotypes included HCRT-specific and TRIB2-specific autoreactive ones. Autoreactive clonotypes reportedly recurred in blood of same and different patients, not controls.

This CDR3 is built from 14 residues. Germline V gene lookup returns CDR1 MNHNS and CDR2 SASEGT. V shed 6 bases, J shed 1 base, and the junction held 4 bases outside the gene matches. TCRdb's copy holds only in-frame clones and misses some; the assay was immunoSEQ multiplex PCR. Counted here are tens of thousands of clones, roughly nine tenths occurring once; the ten biggest clones make up roughly 1%. This chain links TRBV6-1 with TRBJ2-7; 9 nucleotides agree with TRBD2. The sequence was collected from a human donor with narcolepsy. Specimen: CD45RA- memory CD4+ T cells from PBMCs. The CDR3 sequence: CASSFSGSSYEQYF. CDR3 sequence (DNA): TGTGCCAGCAGCTTTAGCGGGAGTTCCTACGAGCAGTACTTC.